This T cell receptor beta chain stems from a study of CD8 T cells in ankylosing spondylitis. Each CDR3 protein gets one entry after TCRdb re-called the 5' RACE reads with MiXCR. The table records some 250,000 distinct CDR3 sequences, around a tenth of them present only once. Germline V CDR1 and CDR2: SGHTA, FQGTGA. This CDR3 spans 12 amino acids. Details on this clonotype: The junction and the germline gene differ at one end; a read error may be behind it.

The chain uses TRBV7-3 and TRBJ1-1; D uncertain. This clonotype originated in a male donor with ankylosing spondylitis or in good health (not recorded which). The specimen was blood, either unsorted or a sorted T cell fraction (not recorded which). The CDR3 nucleotides read TGTGTCAGCAGCCCAGGCGGTACTGAAGCTTTCTTT. It encodes CVSSPGGTEAFF.